The rows below give T cell receptor beta chains drawn from one sample of a study of brain T cells in children with intractable seizures. Measured with immunoSEQ multiplex PCR; TCRdb has only the in-frame clones, and not every one. This table has approximately 330,000 clones, about 93% appearing once. The sequencing here drew on peripheral blood, taken roughly 5 months after surgery. These receptors were collected from a boy less than two years old with tuberous sclerosis and intractable seizures. CDR3s include the opening cysteine and the closing phenylalanine or tryptophan. Each record gives: V gene, CDR3 protein.

>TRBV6-5
CASNPGLNGYTF
>TRBV6-6
CASSYLISGELFF
>TRBV30
CAWSVRGQPQHF
>TRBV4-2
CASTRTSGVTSGANVLTF
>TRBV5-8
CASSQTGTGGPPLHF
>TRBV19
CASRLGGHTYNEQFF
>TRBV7-9
CASSPPSRDEQYF
>TRBV6-5
CASSPQGGIGLEAFF
>TRBV13
CASSLGSRDRDYGYTF
>TRBV5-1
CASSLVFAPQETQYF
>TRBV18
CASSRQGGATGELFF
>TRBV27
CASSLQYTDTQYF
>TRBV15
CATSRDHTGVATQRTEAFF
>TRBV21-1
CASSKVPGLPTQGSNIYEQYF
>TRBV24-1
CATSAGDRGCYEQYF